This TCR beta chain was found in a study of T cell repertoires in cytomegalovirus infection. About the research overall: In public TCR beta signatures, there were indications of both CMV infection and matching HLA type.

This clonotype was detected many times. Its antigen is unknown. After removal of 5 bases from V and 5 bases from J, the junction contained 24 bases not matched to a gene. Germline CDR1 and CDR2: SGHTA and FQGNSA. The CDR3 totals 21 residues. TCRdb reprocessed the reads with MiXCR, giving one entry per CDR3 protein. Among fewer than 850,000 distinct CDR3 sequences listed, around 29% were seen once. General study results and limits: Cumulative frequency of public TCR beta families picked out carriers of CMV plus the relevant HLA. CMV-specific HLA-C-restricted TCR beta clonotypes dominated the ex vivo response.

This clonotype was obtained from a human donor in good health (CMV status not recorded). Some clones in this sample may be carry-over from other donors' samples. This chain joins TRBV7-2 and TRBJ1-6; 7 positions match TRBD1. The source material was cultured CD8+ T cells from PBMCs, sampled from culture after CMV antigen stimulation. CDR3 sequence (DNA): TGTGCCAGCAGCCCTCTCTGGACAGGAGGGATCCCTCGCCCTAATAATTCACCCCTCCACTTT. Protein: CASSPLWTGGIPRPNNSPLHF. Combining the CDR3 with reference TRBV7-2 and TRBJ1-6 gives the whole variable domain GAGVSQSPSNKVTEKGKDVELRCDPISGHTALYWYRQSLGQGLEFLIYFQGNSAPDKSGLPSDRFSAERTGGSVSTLTIQRTQQEDSAVYLCASSPLWTGGIPRPNNSPLHFGNGTRLTVT.